By proportion, the clone carrying this TCR beta chain is large. What it binds is unknown. Study outcomes and limitations: Tumor memory CD4+ T cell TCR gene usage was found to cluster with blood and lymph node memory CD4+ cells and with lymph node naive CD4+ cells.

This CDR3 comprises 13 residues. V lost 3 bases and J lost 5, with 10 bases in between. Treg sorting used a CD4+CD25+CD127-/low gate. The TRBV12-4/TRBJ1-2 clonotypes were amplified using barcode primers with ligated adaptors. TCRdb analysed the multiplex PCR reads with MiXCR anew, one entry per CDR3 protein. The sample shows some 1,300 distinct CDR3 sequences, about 20% of them seen only once. V gene TRBV12-3 or TRBV12-4 combines with J gene TRBJ1-2, with D unclear. The sample consisted of Tregs sorted from blood. This TCR was sampled from a female donor with breast cancer. In DNA, the CDR3 is TGTGCCAGCAGTTTCCTTTTAGCTTATGGCTACACCTTC. This encodes CASSFLLAYGYTF.